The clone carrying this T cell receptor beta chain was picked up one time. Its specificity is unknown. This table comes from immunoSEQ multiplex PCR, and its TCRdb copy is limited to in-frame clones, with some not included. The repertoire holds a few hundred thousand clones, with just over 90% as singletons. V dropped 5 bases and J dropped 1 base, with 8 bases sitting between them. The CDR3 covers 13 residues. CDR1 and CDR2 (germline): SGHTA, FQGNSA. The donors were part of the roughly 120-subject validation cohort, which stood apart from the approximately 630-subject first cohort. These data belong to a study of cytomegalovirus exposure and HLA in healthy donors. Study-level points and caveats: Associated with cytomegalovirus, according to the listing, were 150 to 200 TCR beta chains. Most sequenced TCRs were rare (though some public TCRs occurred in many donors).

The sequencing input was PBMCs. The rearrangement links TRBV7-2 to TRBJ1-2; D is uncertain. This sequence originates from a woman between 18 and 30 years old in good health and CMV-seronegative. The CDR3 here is CASSESFNYGYTF. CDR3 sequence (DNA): TGTGCCAGCAGCGAGTCCTTTAACTATGGCTACACCTTC.